This T cell receptor beta chain was sequenced in a study of tumor and adjacent non-tumor tissue in lung cancer. A modified ARM-PCR protocol with three rounds of nested PCR amplified TCRbeta. Each CDR3 protein is one row after TCRdb ran MiXCR on the multiplex PCR reads. Among approximately 140,000 distinct CDR3 sequences listed, approximately 66% were seen once. Trimming stripped 6 bases from V and 7 bases from J, with 12 bases between. In germline, CDR1 is DFQATT, CDR2 SNEGSKA (reference sequence). The CDR3 length is 11 residues. The template was RNA from unsorted bulk tissue. This receptor was taken from a man aged 60 to 69 with small cell lung cancer. Sequencing was done on a sample of lung tumor tissue. The gene calls are TRBV20-1 and TRBJ1-2; TRBD1 might be the D (5 bases). The CDR3 is CSAGTYLGYTF. The DNA of the CDR3 is TGCAGTGCCGGGACCTACCTTGGCTACACCTTC.